Listed below are T cell receptor beta chains from one sample, sequenced in a study of CD4 and CD8 cells across lung adenocarcinoma regions. MiXCR, applied by TCRdb to the PCR reads, yields one record per CDR3 protein. This table holds 13,000 or so distinct CDR3 sequences, approximately 44% found once. The specimen was CD4+ T cells from the center of a lung tumor. These receptors all come from a male donor with lung adenocarcinoma. The CD4 and CD8 labels of this study may be unreliable. The CDR3 runs from the conserved cysteine through the conserved F or W. D genes are given only for firm matches. A row's size may be missing; if present it is once, few, many or a size class.

j_gene,d_gene,v_gene,abundance,CDR3nt,CDR3aa
TRBJ2-2,-,TRBV6-1,-,TGTGCCAGCAGTCTGGCAGTCAACACCGAGGCGCTGTATTTT,CASSLAVNTEALYF
TRBJ2-3,-,TRBV27,-,TGTGCCAGCAGGACGGGGTTTCAATACAAAAATATGCAGTACTTT,CASRTGFQYKNMQYF
TRBJ2-3,-,TRBV6-1,-,TGTGCCCTCAAGGCTGTGCGCACAGAAGAGCAGTATTTC,CALKAVRTEEQYF
TRBJ1-1,-,TRBV9,-,TGTGCCAGCAGCTCTTGGGACACTGAAGCTTTCTTT,CASSSWDTEAFF
TRBJ2-5,-,TRBV6-5,few,-,CASSSPVAGGSYF
TRBJ2-3,TRBD2,TRBV30,-,TGTGCCTGTAACCCACTAGCGGGACGTGGGACAGATACGCAGTATTTT,CACNPLAGRGTDTQYF
TRBJ2-2,-,TRBV7-2,medium-sized,TGTGCCAGCAGCTTAGATCGCAGGAACACCGGGGAGCTGTTTTTT,CASSLDRRNTGELFF
TRBJ2-3,-,TRBV6-1,-,TGTGCCAGCGGGGGTGAGGGGGGCCGCGGCAAAGAGACGCAGTATTTC,CASGGEGGRGKETQYF
TRBJ2-2,-,TRBV6-5,medium-sized,TGTGCCAGCACCTTACTATTGGAACCCGGGGAGCTGTTTTTT,CASTLLLEPGELFF
TRBJ2-1,-,TRBV10-3,many,TGTGCCATCAGTTTCGGGGACCCTATTTTGGGGGGTGAGCAGTTCTTC,CAISFGDPILGGEQFF
TRBJ2-1,-,TRBV6-1,medium-sized,TGTGCCAGCAGTGGGTCCGTGGGTAATGAGCAGTTCTTC,CASSGSVGNEQFF
TRBJ1-1,TRBD1,TRBV6-1,-,TGTGCCAGCAGCAGAAGGACAGGGGGGGTGACTGAAGCTTTCTTT,CASSRRTGGVTEAFF
TRBJ1-6,-,TRBV20-1,-,TGCAGTGCACCAAACAGGGATTATAATTCACCCCTCCACTTT,CSAPNRDYNSPLHF
TRBJ1-2,-,TRBV12-5,many,TGTGCTAGTGCCCGGGAGGCGGGCGGGCTCTATGGCTACACCTTC,CASAREAGGLYGYTF
TRBJ1-2,-,TRBV6-1,many,TGTGCCAGCAGTGAAGCCGGCGCGAGCGGCTATGGCTACACCTTC,CASSEAGASGYGYTF
TRBJ2-3,-,TRBV4-2,-,TGTGCCAGCAGCCAAGATCTTAACCGGATCACAGATACGCAGTATTTT,CASSQDLNRITDTQYF
TRBJ2-3,-,TRBV10-3,once,TGTGCCACCTCGGGAGCCGTAGATCTAGATACCCAGTATTTT,CATSGAVDLDTQYF
TRBJ2-1,-,TRBV11-3,-,TGTGCCAGCAGCTTAGGTGGGGGGCGTAGAAATGAGCAGTTCTTC,CASSLGGGRRNEQFF
TRBJ2-5,-,TRBV6-1,many,TGTGCCAGCAGTAGACGGTACCAAGAGACCCAGTACTTC,CASSRRYQETQYF
TRBJ2-1,TRBD2,TRBV6-1,few,TGTGCCAGCAGGACCGGGGCGGGGGGGACCTACGAGCAGTTCTTC,CASRTGAGGTYEQFF
TRBJ1-4,-,TRBV6-1,few,TGTGCCAGCAGTCGGAAGTCGGCTAATGAAAAACTGTTTTTT,CASSRKSANEKLFF
TRBJ2-7,-,TRBV27,-,TGTGCCAGCAGTTGGTCAGATAGAGTCTACGAGCAGTACTTC,CASSWSDRVYEQYF
TRBJ2-4,-,TRBV11-3,-,TGTGCCAGCAGCTTAGGCAGAACCAAAAACATTCAGTACTTC,CASSLGRTKNIQYF
TRBJ2-3,TRBD2,TRBV6-1,many,TGTGCCAGCAGTCGGATAGCGGGATTCACAGATACGCAGTATTTT,CASSRIAGFTDTQYF
TRBJ2-4,-,TRBV6-1,-,TGTGCCAGCAAAAAACAGGGGTCGGCTAGCGAGAATACCAAGTACTTC,CASKKQGSASENTKYF
TRBJ2-3,TRBD1,TRBV27,-,TGTGCTTGCAGTCCGGGCCGAGGAGGTTGTGGGACAGAGACGCAGTATTTT,CACSPGRGGCGTETQYF
TRBJ2-7,TRBD1,TRBV25-1,-,TGTGCCAGCAGTGATTACAGGGGGTCCTACGAGCAGTACTTC,CASSDYRGSYEQYF
TRBJ2-7,TRBD2,TRBV6-1,medium-sized,TGTGCCAGCAGTGCCAGTGGGGGGGGCTCCTACGAGCAGTACTTC,CASSASGGGSYEQYF
TRBJ2-1,TRBD2,TRBV11-3,few,TGTGCCAGCAGCTCGCGGGAGGTTAGCCCCCATGAGCAGTTCTTC,CASSSREVSPHEQFF
TRBJ2-3,-,TRBV27,-,TGTGCCAGCAGGGGAGTCGGGAGAGCCCACCCAGATACGCAGTATTTT,CASRGVGRAHPDTQYF
TRBJ2-4,-,TRBV27,-,TGTGCCAGCAGGAGAGATTACGACGGTTCAAACATTCAGTACTTC,CASRRDYDGSNIQYF
TRBJ2-5,TRBD2,TRBV6-1,medium-sized,TGTGCCAGCAGTGTGGGACTAGCGGGAGACCGGGAGACCCAGTACTTC,CASSVGLAGDRETQYF
TRBJ1-4,-,TRBV10-3,many,TGTGCCACCCAGGCCTCAGGGGCGGGACCTTCTGAAAAACTGTTTTTT,CATQASGAGPSEKLFF
TRBJ2-7,-,TRBV3-1,-,TGTGCCAGCAGCCAAGGTTTCAACTCCTACGAGCAGTACTTC,CASSQGFNSYEQYF
TRBJ2-5,TRBD1,TRBV27,large,TGTGCCAGCAGTTTAGCCGGGACAGGGGGCGCGTTTCAGTACTTC,CASSLAGTGGAFQYF
TRBJ2-4,-,TRBV6-1,once,TGTGCCGGTAGTGAAAGGGCAGGGGGGGGCCTAGCCAAAAACACCCAGTACTTC,CAGSERAGGGLAKNTQYF